This T cell receptor (beta chain) was captured in a study of blood T cell repertoires in COVID-19. Study in general: In each case, the material was cDNA or gDNA derived from T cells, B-cell-depleted T cells, or PBMCs.

The V segment lost 1 base and the J segment 4 bases; nucleotides outside the gene matches: 12. Germline V lookup: CDR1 MNHNS, CDR2 SASEGT. The CDR3 runs to 17 residues. In the authors' methods: Amplified reference gene primers provided the basis for estimating nucleated cell counts. Sequencing used immunoSEQ multiplex PCR; TCRdb keeps in-frame clones, though not all of them. Clonal size and the V and J genes are those of that table, whereas D and trimming came from the DNA. The profile shows roughly 43,000 clones, about 88% of them singletons. The sequencing input was peripheral blood. The source of this sequence is a human donor in a cohort sampled during active COVID-19. The chain joins TRBV6-1 to TRBJ1-2, with 7 bases that match TRBD1. The CDR3 DNA sequence: TGTGCCAGCAGTGAAGACAGGGGCGCCGCCTCGGCCTATGGCTACACCTTC. It specifies CASSEDRGAASAYGYTF.